The source of this T cell receptor beta chain is a study of T cells after yellow fever vaccination. Study in general: Each of the EM, EMRA, CM and Tscm memory subsets was sorted based on CD3, CD45RA, CCR7 and CD95. Points from the study as a whole: Vaccine-responding clonotypes were almost all undetectable in sorted memory subsets on day 0.

MiXCR, run by TCRdb on the 5' RACE reads, gives a single entry per CDR3 protein. Of 20,000 to 25,000 distinct CDR3 sequences listed, around 3.5% were seen once; the top ten hold 0.98%. This clonotype appeared many times. The CDR3 is 15 amino acids. The germline gives CDR1 KGHSH, CDR2 LQKENI. Trimming shortened V by 2 bases and J by 2 bases, and 13 bases separated the two germline ends. The V gene is TRBV18, the J gene TRBJ2-7, with D possibly called TRBD1 or TRBD2 (5 bases each). This specimen consisted of PBMCs, either bulk or a sorted T-cell subset (CD4+, CD8+, memory, or dextramer-sorted; not recorded which), obtained 35 to 50 days after the first yellow fever vaccination. The sequence was collected from a man aged 18 to 30 who received the YFV17D yellow fever vaccine. In nucleotides, the CDR3 is TGTGCCAGCTCACCATCCGGGACGGGACCCTACGAGCAGTACTTC. Translating it yields CASSPSGTGPYEQYF.